Listed below are T cell receptor beta chains from one sample, sequenced in a study of CD8 T cells in Susac syndrome. One entry per CDR3 protein results from TCRdb running MiXCR on the immunoSEQ multiplex PCR reads. The sample lists 150,000 to 200,000 distinct CDR3 sequences, roughly 90% seen once, with 0.085% to 0.1% in the top ten. Sequencing was done on a sample of CD4+ T cells from PBMCs. The receptors originated from a human donor with Susac syndrome. CDR3s include the opening cysteine and the closing phenylalanine or tryptophan. Each record gives: V gene, D gene, clone size, J gene, CDR3 length, CDR3 protein, CDR3 DNA. The D gene is left open where the match is weak. Not every row has a clone size; where given, it reads once, few, many or a size class.

v_gene: TRBV7-7; d_gene: TRBD1; abundance: .; j_gene: TRBJ2-7; len: 14; CDR3aa: CAREPGQGAYEQYF; CDR3nt: TGTGCTAGGGAACCGGGACAGGGGGCTTACGAGCAGTACTTC
v_gene: TRBV28; d_gene: TRBD2; abundance: .; j_gene: TRBJ2-3; len: 15; CDR3aa: CASGAGGPSGDTQYF; CDR3nt: TGTGCCAGCGGGGCGGGAGGGCCGTCCGGAGATACGCAGTATTTT
v_gene: TRBV5-8; d_gene: .; abundance: .; j_gene: TRBJ2-2; len: 14; CDR3aa: CASSWDLGTGELFF; CDR3nt: TGTGCCAGCAGCTGGGACCTAGGGACCGGGGAGCTGTTTTTT
v_gene: TRBV3-1; d_gene: .; abundance: .; j_gene: TRBJ1-1; len: 13; CDR3aa: CASSQDLSTEAFF; CDR3nt: TGTGCCAGCAGCCAAGATCTTAGCACTGAAGCTTTCTTT
v_gene: TRBV6-7; d_gene: TRBD2; abundance: .; j_gene: TRBJ2-7; len: 16; CDR3aa: CASSRLTSGVAYEQYF; CDR3nt: TGTGCCAGCAGTAGACTAACTAGCGGCGTGGCCTACGAGCAGTACTTC
v_gene: TRBV9; d_gene: TRBD2; abundance: .; j_gene: TRBJ2-1; len: 19; CDR3aa: CASSVATGLAGGYYNEQFF; CDR3nt: TGTGCCAGCAGCGTAGCTACGGGACTAGCGGGAGGTTATTACAATGAGCAGTTCTTC
v_gene: TRBV3-1; d_gene: TRBD1; abundance: .; j_gene: TRBJ1-1; len: 14; CDR3aa: CASSQEDRVTEAFF; CDR3nt: TGTGCCAGCAGCCAAGAAGACAGGGTCACTGAAGCTTTCTTT
v_gene: TRBV4-1; d_gene: .; abundance: .; j_gene: TRBJ2-5; len: 13; CDR3aa: CASSLFSRETQYF; CDR3nt: TGCGCCAGCAGCCTCTTCAGCCGGGAGACCCAGTACTTC
v_gene: TRBV5-1; d_gene: .; abundance: .; j_gene: TRBJ1-1; len: 13; CDR3aa: CASSSPSIAEAFF; CDR3nt: TGCGCCAGCAGCTCGCCCTCGATAGCTGAAGCTTTCTTT
v_gene: TRBV3-1; d_gene: TRBD1; abundance: .; j_gene: TRBJ1-1; len: 15; CDR3aa: CASSRQGFMNTEAFF; CDR3nt: TGTGCCAGCAGCCGACAGGGGTTCATGAACACTGAAGCTTTCTTT
v_gene: TRBV11-2; d_gene: .; abundance: .; j_gene: TRBJ1-2; len: 14; CDR3aa: CASSSLTGFYGYTF; CDR3nt: TGTGCCAGCAGCTCCCTCACAGGGTTCTATGGCTACACCTTC
v_gene: TRBV6-1; d_gene: .; abundance: .; j_gene: TRBJ2-3; len: 16; CDR3aa: CASSEVGGWDPDTQYF; CDR3nt: TGTGCCAGCAGTGAAGTTGGAGGTTGGGACCCAGATACGCAGTATTTT
v_gene: TRBV3-1; d_gene: TRBD2; abundance: .; j_gene: TRBJ2-5; len: 16; CDR3aa: CASSKGLAGGQETQYF; CDR3nt: TGTGCCAGCAGCAAGGGACTAGCGGGAGGACAAGAGACCCAGTACTTC
v_gene: TRBV20-1; d_gene: .; abundance: .; j_gene: TRBJ2-7; len: 13; CDR3aa: CSARRETSYEQYF; CDR3nt: TGCAGTGCTAGGAGAGAGACCTCCTACGAGCAGTACTTC
v_gene: TRBV20-1; d_gene: TRBD1; abundance: .; j_gene: TRBJ2-1; len: 14; CDR3aa: CSASKGGGRHEQFF; CDR3nt: TGCAGTGCTAGCAAAGGGGGCGGTAGGCATGAGCAGTTCTTC
v_gene: TRBV23-1; d_gene: .; abundance: .; j_gene: TRBJ2-7; len: 14; CDR3aa: CASGKRVSAYEQYF; CDR3nt: TGCGCCAGCGGGAAGCGGGTCTCAGCCTACGAGCAGTACTTC
v_gene: TRBV20-1; d_gene: TRBD1; abundance: .; j_gene: TRBJ1-5; len: 13; CDR3aa: CSAKTTGNQPQHF; CDR3nt: TGCAGTGCGAAAACGACAGGGAATCAGCCCCAGCATTTT
v_gene: TRBV10-3; d_gene: TRBD1; abundance: .; j_gene: TRBJ2-3; len: 16; CDR3aa: CAISPAGQGSTDTQYF; CDR3nt: TGTGCCATCAGTCCCGCGGGACAGGGTAGCACAGATACGCAGTATTTT
v_gene: TRBV3-1; d_gene: .; abundance: .; j_gene: TRBJ2-3; len: 14; CDR3aa: CASSQDLRARTQYF; CDR3nt: TGTGCCAGCAGCCAAGATCTTAGAGCACGTACGCAGTATTTT
v_gene: TRBV19; d_gene: TRBD1; abundance: .; j_gene: TRBJ2-5; len: 13; CDR3aa: CASKDRPQETQYF; CDR3nt: TGTGCCAGTAAGGACAGGCCGCAAGAGACCCAGTACTTC
v_gene: TRBV30; d_gene: .; abundance: .; j_gene: TRBJ1-4; len: 13; CDR3aa: CAWNNFRREKLFF; CDR3nt: TGTGCCTGGAATAACTTCCGGAGGGAAAAACTGTTTTTT
v_gene: TRBV13; d_gene: .; abundance: .; j_gene: TRBJ2-2; len: 21; CDR3aa: CASSLVLARTAQHANTGELFF; CDR3nt: TGTGCCAGCAGCTTAGTGTTGGCCAGGACCGCTCAACACGCGAACACCGGGGAGCTGTTTTTT
v_gene: TRBV6-4; d_gene: TRBD2; abundance: .; j_gene: TRBJ2-3; len: 14; CDR3aa: CASSDEGRADTQYF; CDR3nt: TGTGCCAGCAGTGACGAGGGGAGGGCAGATACGCAGTATTTT
v_gene: TRBV7-2; d_gene: TRBD1; abundance: .; j_gene: TRBJ1-1; len: 15; CDR3aa: CASSLESRDRVEAFF; CDR3nt: TGTGCCAGCAGCTTAGAATCCAGGGACAGGGTTGAAGCTTTCTTT
v_gene: TRBV12-3/TRBV12-4; d_gene: .; abundance: .; j_gene: TRBJ1-2; len: 13; CDR3aa: CASRYREAAGYTF; CDR3nt: TGTGCCAGCAGATACAGGGAGGCGGCTGGCTACACCTTC
v_gene: TRBV5-6; d_gene: .; abundance: .; j_gene: TRBJ1-1; len: 14; CDR3aa: CASSGGVRGTEAFF; CDR3nt: TGTGCCAGCAGCGGAGGGGTTAGGGGCACTGAAGCTTTCTTT
v_gene: TRBV20-1; d_gene: TRBD2; abundance: once; j_gene: TRBJ2-2; len: 14; CDR3aa: CSAWTRITTGELFF; CDR3nt: TGCAGTGCTTGGACTAGAATAACCACCGGGGAGCTGTTTTTT
v_gene: TRBV12-2; d_gene: .; abundance: .; j_gene: TRBJ2-3; len: 16; CDR3aa: CASRISGTGGGDTQYF; CDR3nt: TGTGCAAGTCGCATCTCCGGGACGGGGGGAGGAGATACGCAGTATTTT
v_gene: TRBV20-1; d_gene: .; abundance: .; j_gene: TRBJ1-1; len: 14; CDR3aa: CSARFLNLNTEAFF; CDR3nt: TGCAGTGCTAGATTTCTTAATTTGAACACTGAAGCTTTCTTT
v_gene: TRBV19; d_gene: TRBD1; abundance: once; j_gene: TRBJ2-5; len: 18; CDR3aa: CASSINISPGTGIETQYF; CDR3nt: TGTGCCAGTAGTATTAATATATCCCCCGGGACAGGGATCGAGACCCAGTACTTC
v_gene: TRBV4-1; d_gene: TRBD1; abundance: .; j_gene: TRBJ2-6; len: 17; CDR3aa: CASSHTGTGVGANVLTF; CDR3nt: TGCGCCAGCAGCCATACCGGGACAGGGGTTGGGGCCAACGTCCTGACTTTC
v_gene: TRBV7-2; d_gene: TRBD1; abundance: once; j_gene: TRBJ1-5; len: 14; CDR3aa: CASTEYRGRQPQHF; CDR3nt: TGTGCCAGCACCGAATACAGGGGACGTCAGCCCCAGCATTTT
v_gene: TRBV6-1; d_gene: .; abundance: .; j_gene: TRBJ2-3; len: 14; CDR3aa: CASRVGAFTDTQYF; CDR3nt: TGTGCCAGCAGGGTGGGGGCCTTCACAGATACGCAGTATTTT
v_gene: TRBV7-8; d_gene: .; abundance: .; j_gene: TRBJ1-5; len: 14; CDR3aa: CASSMQGSNQPQHF; CDR3nt: TGTGCCAGCAGCATGCAGGGGAGCAATCAGCCCCAGCATTTT
v_gene: TRBV14; d_gene: .; abundance: .; j_gene: TRBJ2-7; len: 13; CDR3aa: CASSRRVVYEQYF; CDR3nt: TGTGCCAGCAGCCGAAGGGTCGTCTACGAGCAGTACTTC
v_gene: TRBV6-5; d_gene: .; abundance: .; j_gene: TRBJ2-2; len: 15; CDR3aa: CASSLDTAGTGELFF; CDR3nt: TGTGCCAGCAGCTTAGACACGGCGGGCACCGGGGAGCTGTTTTTT
v_gene: TRBV3-1; d_gene: TRBD1; abundance: .; j_gene: TRBJ1-2; len: 12; CDR3aa: CATNDRDRGYTF; CDR3nt: TGTGCCACCAACGACAGGGATCGAGGCTACACCTTC
v_gene: TRBV12-3/TRBV12-4; d_gene: .; abundance: .; j_gene: TRBJ1-2; len: 13; CDR3aa: CASSFGANYGYTF; CDR3nt: TGTGCCAGCAGTTTTGGGGCCAACTATGGCTACACCTTC
v_gene: TRBV18; d_gene: .; abundance: .; j_gene: TRBJ2-2; len: 13; CDR3aa: CASSPENTGELFF; CDR3nt: TGTGCCAGCTCACCAGAGAACACCGGGGAGCTGTTTTTT
v_gene: TRBV7-2; d_gene: .; abundance: .; j_gene: TRBJ2-7; len: 14; CDR3aa: CASSLVASSGEQYF; CDR3nt: TGTGCCAGCAGCTTAGTGGCTAGCTCTGGCGAGCAGTACTTC
v_gene: TRBV2; d_gene: .; abundance: once; j_gene: TRBJ1-2; len: 13; CDR3aa: CASTLPDSYGYTF; CDR3nt: TGTGCCAGCACCCTCCCAGACTCCTATGGCTACACCTTC
v_gene: TRBV3-1; d_gene: .; abundance: .; j_gene: TRBJ1-6; len: 15; CDR3aa: CASGDKINSGSPLHF; CDR3nt: TGTGCCAGCGGGGACAAGATAAACAGCGGATCACCCCTCCACTTT